Shown below are 2 T cell receptor beta chains from a single sample sequenced in a study of T cell responses to AZD1222 COVID-19 vaccine (dated by TCRdb to about 2021). The sample's time point label, decoded: about 28 days (+/-7) after the second vaccine dose. The sample's treatment or condition label, decoded: meningococcal conjugate vaccine given as trial control. The method was the immunoSEQ multiplex PCR assay. TCRdb limited this immuneACCESS table to in-frame rearrangements with V and J called. A share of clones is missing; checked studies link under half to unresolved V genes, and the rest is unexplained. This sample gives some 130,000 clones in total; around 85% of them show up just once. Roughly 8.7% of the sample lies in the top ten. Sequencing was performed on peripheral blood, taken 28 days after the second dose of the MenACWY control vaccine. The receptor source for this set is an adult who received the MenACWY meningococcal vaccine as a control.

This chain connects TRBV10-2 to TRBJ1-2, with TRBD1 identical over 9 bases. In germline, CDR1 is WSHSY, CDR2 SAAADI. Losses at the gene ends were 7 bases for V and 4 bases for J; bases not matched to a gene: 16. This CDR3 has 17 amino acids. CDR3 sequence reads: CASTLPGQGLRIYGYTF. DNA of the CDR3: TGCGCCAGCACCTTACCGGGACAGGGCCTTCGGATCTATGGCTACACCTTC.

The V gene is TRBV6-4, the J gene TRBJ1-5; D is uncertain. The CDR3 consists of 13 residues. V lost 4 bases to trimming and J lost 9 bases, with 13 bases between them. Germline V gene data show CDR1 as MRHNA and CDR2 as SNTAGT. In nucleotides, the CDR3 is TGTGCCAGCAGTGCCGGGCCGGGGTGGCCCCAGCATTTT. It yields the protein CASSAGPGWPQHF.